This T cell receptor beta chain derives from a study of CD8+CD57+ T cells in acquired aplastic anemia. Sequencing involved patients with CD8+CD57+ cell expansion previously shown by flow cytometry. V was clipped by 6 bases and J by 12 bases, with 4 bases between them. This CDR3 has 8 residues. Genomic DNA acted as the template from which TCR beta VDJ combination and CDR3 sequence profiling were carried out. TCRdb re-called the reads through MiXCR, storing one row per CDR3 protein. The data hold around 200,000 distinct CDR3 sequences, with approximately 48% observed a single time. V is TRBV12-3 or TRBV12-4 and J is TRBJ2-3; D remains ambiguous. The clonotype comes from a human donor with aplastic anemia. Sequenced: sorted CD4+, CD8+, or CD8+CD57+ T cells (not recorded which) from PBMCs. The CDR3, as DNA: TGTGCCAGCAGCACACAGTATTTT. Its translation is CASSTQYF.